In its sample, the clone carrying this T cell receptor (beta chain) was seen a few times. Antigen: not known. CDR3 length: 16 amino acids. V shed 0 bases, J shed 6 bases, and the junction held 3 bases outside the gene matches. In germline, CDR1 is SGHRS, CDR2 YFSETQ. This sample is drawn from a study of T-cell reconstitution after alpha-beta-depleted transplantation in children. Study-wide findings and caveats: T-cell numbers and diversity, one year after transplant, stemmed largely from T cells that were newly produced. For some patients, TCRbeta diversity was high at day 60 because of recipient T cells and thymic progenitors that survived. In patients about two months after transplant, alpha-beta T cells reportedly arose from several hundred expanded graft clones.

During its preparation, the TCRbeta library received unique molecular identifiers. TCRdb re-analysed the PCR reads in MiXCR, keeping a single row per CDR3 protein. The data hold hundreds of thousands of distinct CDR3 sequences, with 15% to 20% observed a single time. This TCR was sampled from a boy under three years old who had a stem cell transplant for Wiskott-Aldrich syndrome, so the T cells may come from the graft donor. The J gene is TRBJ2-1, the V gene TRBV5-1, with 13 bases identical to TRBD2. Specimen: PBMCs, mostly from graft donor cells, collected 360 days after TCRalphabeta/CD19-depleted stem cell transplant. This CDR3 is CASSLGTSGRVNEQFF. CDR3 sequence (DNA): TGCGCCAGCAGCTTGGGGACTAGCGGGAGAGTCAATGAGCAGTTCTTC.